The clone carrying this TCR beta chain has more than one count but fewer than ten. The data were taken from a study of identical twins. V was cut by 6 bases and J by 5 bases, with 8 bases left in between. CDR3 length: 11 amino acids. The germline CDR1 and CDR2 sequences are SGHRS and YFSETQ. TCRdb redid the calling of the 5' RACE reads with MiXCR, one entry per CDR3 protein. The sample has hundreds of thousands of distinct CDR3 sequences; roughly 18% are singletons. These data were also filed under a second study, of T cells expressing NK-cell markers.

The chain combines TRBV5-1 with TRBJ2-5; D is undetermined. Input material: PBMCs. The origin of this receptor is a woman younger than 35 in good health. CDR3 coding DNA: TGCGCCAGCACCGCAGACGAGACCCAGTACTTC. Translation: CASTADETQYF.